This TCR beta chain came from a study of shared clonotypes between healthy human individuals. Per sorted-subset replicate PCR, input was roughly 200 ng DNA, representing around 29,000 T cell genomes. TCRdb's copy holds only in-frame clones and misses some; the assay was immunoSEQ multiplex PCR. This table has around 600,000 clones, 98% appearing once. The CDR3 is 13 amino acids. Trimming removed 3 bases at V and 6 bases at J, with 8 bases between. Looked up from germline, CDR1 is LNHDA and CDR2 is SQIVND (reference sequence). Terminally differentiated effector memory CD45RA+ cells were excluded from the naive CD8 cells, which were CD45RO-negative and positively selected for CCR7.

The chain recombines TRBV19 with TRBJ2-2; D unclear. The sequenced material came from naive CD8+ T cells sorted from blood. The source of this sequence is a man aged 25 to 40 in good health. CDR3 sequence (DNA): TGTGCCAGTAGTATGGGTGCCCCCGGGGAGCTGTTTTTT. Translated, it gives CASSMGAPGELFF.